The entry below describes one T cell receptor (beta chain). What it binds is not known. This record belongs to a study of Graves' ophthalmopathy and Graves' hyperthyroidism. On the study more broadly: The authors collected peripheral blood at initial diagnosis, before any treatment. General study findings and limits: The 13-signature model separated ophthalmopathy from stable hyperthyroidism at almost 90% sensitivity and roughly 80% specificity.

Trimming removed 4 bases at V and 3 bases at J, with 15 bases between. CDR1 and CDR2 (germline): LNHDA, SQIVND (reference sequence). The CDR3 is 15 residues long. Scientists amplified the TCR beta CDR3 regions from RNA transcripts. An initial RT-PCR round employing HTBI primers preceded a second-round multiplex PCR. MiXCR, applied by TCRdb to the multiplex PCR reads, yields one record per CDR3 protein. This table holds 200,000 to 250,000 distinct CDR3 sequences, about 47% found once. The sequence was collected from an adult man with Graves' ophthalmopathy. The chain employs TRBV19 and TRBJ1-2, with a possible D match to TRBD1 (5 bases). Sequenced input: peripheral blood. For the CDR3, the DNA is TGTGCCAGTAGTAGAGAACTCGGACACCACTATGGCTACACCTTC. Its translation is CASSRELGHHYGYTF. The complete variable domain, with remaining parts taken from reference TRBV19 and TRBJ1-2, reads DGGITQSPKYLFRKEGQNVTLSCEQNLNHDAMYWYRQDPGQGLRLIYYSQIVNDFQKGDIAEGYSVSREKKESFPLTVTSAQKNPTAFYLCASSRELGHHYGYTFGSGTRLTVV.